The 22 T cell receptor beta chains in this list originate from one sample, sequenced in a study of molecular identifiers for immune sequencing clone quantification. TCRdb re-analysed the PCR reads in MiXCR, keeping a single row per CDR3 protein. The data contain around 89,000 distinct CDR3 sequences, 19% of them singletons. The sequencing sample was made of naive CD8+ T cells from blood, with Jurkat cell RNA spiked in. Subset in this sample: FACS-sorted CD8+CD4-CCR7+CD45RA+ naive T cells. These receptors came from a human donor in good health. Some libraries in this study had Jurkat cell RNA spiked in.

In regard to this clonotype: With a much larger clone just one base away, this may be a read error. This chain joins TRBV20-1 and TRBJ1-5; tentatively, D is TRBD1 (5 bases). This CDR3 spans 16 amino acids. CDR1 DFQATT and CDR2 SNEGSKA come from the germline V gene (reference sequence). CDR3 sequence (DNA): TGCAGTGCTAGAGATTCAGGGCGATATAGCAATCAGCCCCAGCGTTTT. Its protein product is CSARDSGRYSNQPQRF.

This clonotype was counted ten times or more. This chain connects TRBV2 to TRBJ2-7, with D possibly being TRBD1 (5 bases). Looked up from germline, CDR1 is SNHLY and CDR2 is FYNNEI. The CDR3 sequence is 12 residues long. The germline V and J ends were trimmed by 7 bases and 5 bases, with 12 bases remaining between them. The CDR3 protein is CASTQGPNEQYF. The CDR3 DNA follows: TGTGCCAGCACTCAGGGCCCCAACGAGCAGTACTTC.

This clonotype was counted at least ten times. This chain links TRBV27 with TRBJ2-7; 7 bases are a match to TRBD1. The ends lost 6 bases at V and 2 bases at J; junction bases unmatched: 13. Looked up from germline, CDR1 is MNHEY and CDR2 is SMNVEV (reference sequence). The CDR3 consists of 16 residues. CDR3 in DNA: TGTGCCAGCAGCCACACAGGGGCCCGTCATACCTACGAGCAGTACTTC. Amino acids: CASSHTGARHTYEQYF.

As to this clonotype: A much larger clone differs by one base, so this may be a read error. This chain connects TRBV20-1 to TRBJ2-7; D uncertain. Germline CDR1 is DFQATT and CDR2 is SNEGSKA (reference sequence). Trimming took off 0 bases at V and 6 bases at J, with 18 bases between the two ends. CDR3 length: 15 amino acids. The CDR3 DNA follows: TGCAGTGCTAGAGATCTGGAAAGCCTCGATCCCGAGCAGTACTTC. This translates into CSARDLESLDPEQYF.

This clonotype was seen many times. The chain recombines TRBV7-9 with TRBJ1-1; D is unresolved. The CDR3 totals 16 residues. Looked up from germline, CDR1 is SEHNR and CDR2 is FQNEAQ (reference sequence). Trimming cost V 5 bases and J 0 bases, with 16 bases left between them. CDR3: CASSPLSGYLNTEAFF. The CDR3 region has the DNA TGTGCCAGCAGCCCACTATCGGGGTACTTGAACACTGAAGCTTTCTTT.

This chain uses TRBV6-5 with TRBJ2-3; 10 bases are shared with TRBD1. The CDR3 is made up of 14 amino acids. Losses at the gene ends were 5 bases for V and 6 bases for J; bases not matched to a gene: 5. Germline loops: CDR1 MNHEY, CDR2 SVGAGI. CDR3 coding DNA: TGTGCCAGCAGTCAGACAGGGGGCTGGGATACGCAGTATTTT. Its protein is CASSQTGGWDTQYF.

This clonotype has at least ten counts. This sequence joins TRBV14 and TRBJ2-7; no reliable D call. Germline lookup yields CDR1 SGHDN and CDR2 FVKESK. V was clipped by 1 base and J by 2 bases, with 9 bases between them. The CDR3 length is 14 residues. The CDR3 nucleotides read TGTGCCAGCAGCCAAGGAGGAAATCCCTACGAGCAGTACTTC. Amino acids: CASSQGGNPYEQYF.

This clonotype has just one count. Possible read error: a much larger clone is one base away. Here the CDR3 reads CASSPSGGEQFF. The CDR3 nucleotides read TGTGCCAGCAGTCCAAGTGGAGGTGAGCAGTTCTTC. V is TRBV12-3 or TRBV12-4 and J is TRBJ2-1, with D perhaps matching TRBD2 (5 bases). The CDR3 loop spans 12 amino acids. V was pared by 5 bases and J by 9 bases, with 11 bases between.

The sample holds a few counts of this clonotype. This chain joins TRBV27 and TRBJ2-1; 12 nucleotides agree with TRBD2. Germline lookup yields CDR1 MNHEY and CDR2 SMNVEV (reference sequence). The trim removed 5 bases at V and 7 bases at J, leaving 9 bases unmatched. CDR3 length: 16 residues. The CDR3 sequence: CASSDVLAGGPNEQFF. The DNA for the CDR3 is TGTGCCAGCAGTGATGTCCTAGCGGGGGGGCCAAATGAGCAGTTCTTC.

This clonotype was counted many times. This CDR3 reads CASSAGRGETQYF. DNA for the CDR3: TGTGCCAGCAGCGCAGGCAGGGGAGAGACCCAGTACTTC. The rearrangement joins TRBV6-5 to TRBJ2-5; D may be TRBD1 (6 bases). The germline V and J ends were trimmed by 6 bases and 4 bases, with 12 bases remaining between them. This CDR3 contains 13 residues. Per germline, CDR1 MNHEY and CDR2 SVGAGI.

With respect to this clonotype: A much larger clone lies one base from this, so it may be a read error. The rearrangement joins TRBV3-1 to TRBJ2-5; a weak D match, TRBD2 (5 bases). This CDR3 comprises 15 residues. The V end lost 1 base, the J end lost 6 bases, and 15 bases lay between the germline ends. CDR1 is LGHDT, CDR2 YNNKEL, per germline (reference sequence). CDR3 bases: TGTGCCAGCAGCCAAGGAGACTATTCGGCCAAGACCCAGTACTTC. Translated, it gives CASSQGDYSAKTQYF.

This clonotype occurred many times. V is TRBV7-9 and J is TRBJ1-1; tentative D call: TRBD1 (5 bases). CDR1 is SEHNR and CDR2 is FQNEAQ in the germline V gene (reference sequence). This CDR3 contains 11 residues. The V and J ends lost 5 bases and 6 bases respectively, with 7 bases between them. CDR3 DNA sequence: TGTGCCAGCAGCGGGGGGTCTGAAGCTTTCTTT. It yields the protein CASSGGSEAFF.

This clonotype was observed at least ten times. The genes are TRBV4-2 and TRBJ2-7; maybe TRBD1 (5 bases). The CDR3 consists of 13 residues. CDR1 is LGHNA and CDR2 is YNFKEQ in the germline V gene. The V gene lost 1 base and the J gene lost 9 bases, with 13 bases spanning the gap. This CDR3 is CASSQGGPTGQYF. The CDR3 DNA sequence: TGTGCCAGCAGCCAAGGGGGTCCTACAGGGCAGTACTTC.

This clonotype was detected many times. The chain couples TRBV7-9 to TRBJ1-4; possible D gene TRBD1, 6 bases. Germline CDR1 reads SEHNR; CDR2 reads FQNEAQ (reference sequence). V was pared by 5 bases and J by 3 bases, with 13 bases between. The CDR3 extends over 15 amino acids. The chain's CDR3 is CASSTGQTSNEKLFF. CDR3 coding DNA: TGTGCCAGCAGCACAGGACAGACTTCTAATGAAAAACTGTTTTTT.

The sample holds many counts of this clonotype. The chain employs TRBV30 and TRBJ1-1; no definite D call. Germline lookup yields CDR1 GTSNPN and CDR2 SVGIG (reference sequence). This CDR3 comprises 15 residues. V gave up 4 bases and J gave up 1 base, with 16 bases separating them. In nucleotides, the CDR3 is TGTGCCTGGACGGGTGCGGGCTTCTCGAACACTGAAGCTTTCTTT. Translated, it gives CAWTGAGFSNTEAFF.

This clonotype was seen repeatedly, ten times or more. The chain recombines TRBV10-2 with TRBJ1-5, with D possibly being TRBD1 (6 bases). Germline loops: CDR1 WSHSY, CDR2 SAAADI. Trimming cost V 4 bases and J 7 bases, with 14 bases left between them. This CDR3 spans 14 amino acids. This chain's CDR3 is CASSVGGLEQPQHF. CDR3 nucleotide sequence: TGCGCCAGCAGTGTAGGGGGGCTAGAACAGCCCCAGCATTTT.

The table lists this clonotype with many counts. The gene calls are TRBV7-9 and TRBJ2-2; TRBD1 is a possible D gene (5 bases). CDR3 length: 15 residues. Trimming took 1 base from V and 3 from J, leaving 9 bases between them. CDR1 is SEHNR, CDR2 FQNEAQ, per germline (reference sequence). This chain's CDR3 is CASSLGGADTGELFF. DNA for the CDR3: TGTGCCAGCAGCTTAGGGGGCGCTGACACCGGGGAGCTGTTTTTT.

This clonotype was counted at least ten times. The chain couples TRBV9 to TRBJ2-1; TRBD2 might be the D (6 bases). CDR1 is SGDLS and CDR2 is YYNGEE in the germline V gene. This CDR3 spans 12 amino acids. V was trimmed by 4 bases and J by 9 bases, leaving 11 bases between them. As DNA, the CDR3 is TGTGCCAGCAGCTCGCGGGGTGGTGAGCAGTTCTTC. Translation gives CASSSRGGEQFF.

This clonotype has a count of ten or more. V usage is TRBV10-3 and J usage is TRBJ2-7; TRBD1 might be the D (5 bases). Trimming removed 6 bases from V and 5 bases from J, with 11 bases in between. This CDR3 spans 12 amino acids. Germline V gene data show CDR1 as ENHRY and CDR2 as SYGVKD. CDR3 loop: CAIRQGSDEQYF. CDR3 nucleotides: TGTGCCATCAGGCAGGGATCTGACGAGCAGTACTTC.

This clonotype was counted ten times or more. The chain combines TRBV7-9 with TRBJ2-5, with D possibly called TRBD1 or TRBD2 (5 bases each). The CDR3 consists of 13 residues. Trimming removed 6 bases from V and 4 bases from J, with 12 bases in between. CDR1 and CDR2 from the germline V gene are SEHNR and FQNEAQ (reference sequence). The CDR3 here is CASSASGRETQYF. CDR3 DNA sequence: TGTGCCAGCAGTGCATCAGGGAGAGAGACCCAGTACTTC.

This clonotype showed up many times. The chain joins TRBV11-2 to TRBJ1-1; D is undetermined. Trimming removed 1 base at V and 0 bases at J, with 9 bases between. This CDR3 spans 15 amino acids. Germline V gives CDR1 SGHAT, CDR2 FQNNGV. In DNA form, the CDR3 reads TGTGCCAGCAGCTTAGTGGAGGGCATGAACACTGAAGCTTTCTTT. Protein: CASSLVEGMNTEAFF.

This clonotype was recorded many times. This chain connects TRBV6-2 or TRBV6-3 to TRBJ2-7; no reliable D call. The V gene lost 1 base and the J gene lost 3 bases, with 4 bases spanning the gap. Germline values: CDR1 MNHEY, CDR2 SVGEGT. This CDR3 spans 12 amino acids. CDR3 sequence reads: CASSYWGYEQYF. The CDR3 nucleotides read TGTGCCAGCAGTTACTGGGGCTACGAGCAGTACTTC.